Each of the 17 T cell receptor beta chains below was sequenced from the same sample in a study of blood T cells in healthy people across ages (dated by TCRdb to about 2015). The protocol used for the library was 5' RACE. Sequencing was performed on an Illumina HiSeq 2500. A second PCR of 7 to 11 cycles was run with a J-beta primer mix and a sample-barcoded 5' primer. The public reads were quality trimmed at Q25 with fastp and then assembled into clones with MiXCR by TCRdb, keeping productive beta chains. Each entry is one CDR3 protein sequence, shown with its most common DNA and genes. This sample comprises more than 600,000 distinct CDR3 sequences, roughly 25% of them detected only once. 9% to 9.5% of the sample rests with the top ten. The sample also formed part of further work on T cells of mothers and their children.

Sequencing was done on a sample of blood. These receptors were obtained from a boy younger than 18 in good health.

This clonotype was found once. Here the CDR3 reads CASSWSGGPSETQYF. As DNA, the CDR3 is TGTGCCAGCAGTTGGTCCGGGGGACCCTCGGAGACCCAGTACTTC. This rearrangement joins TRBV12-3 or TRBV12-4 to TRBJ2-5, with TRBD2 as a possible D gene (6 bases). This CDR3 is built from 15 residues. V dropped 4 bases and J dropped 5 bases, with 17 bases sitting between them.

The chain employs TRBV2 and TRBJ2-1; 10 nucleotides align to TRBD1. CDR1 SNHLY and CDR2 FYNNEI come from the germline V gene. Trimming at V came to 4 bases and at J to 10 bases, leaving 13 bases not matched to a gene. The CDR3 totals 16 residues. As DNA, the CDR3 is TGTGCCAGCAGTGCGGTTACGGGACAGGGGCCCCCCGAGCAGTTCTTC. It encodes CASSAVTGQGPPEQFF. Full variable domain (missing parts from reference TRBV2 and TRBJ2-1): EPEVTQTPSHQVTQMGQEVILRCVPISNHLYFYWYRQILGQKVEFLVSFYNNEISEKSEIFDDQFSVERPDGSNFTLKIRSTKLEDSAMYFCASSAVTGQGPPEQFFGPGTRLTVL.

A few counts support this clonotype. The genes are TRBV20-1 and TRBJ2-5; tentative D call: TRBD2 (6 bases). The CDR3 length is 14 residues. Germline lookup yields CDR1 DFQATT and CDR2 SNEGSKA (reference sequence). Trimming removed 5 bases at V and 1 base at J, with 14 bases between. The CDR3 coding sequence is TGCAGTGCTCGCCGGGAGATACCCCAAGAGACCCAGTACTTC. It encodes CSARREIPQETQYF.

This clonotype was counted between two and nine times. The chain couples TRBV28 to TRBJ2-5; D unclear. V lost 2 bases, J lost 5 bases, and 12 bases lay in between. Germline values: CDR1 MDHEN, CDR2 SYDVKM. This CDR3 is built from 14 residues. The CDR3 DNA reads TGTGCCAGCAGTTTACCACAAAGTCCCGAGACCCAGTACTTC. Encoded protein: CASSLPQSPETQYF.

V and J are TRBV12-3 or TRBV12-4 and TRBJ2-5; 14 bases line up with TRBD2. The J call is uncertain, as TRBJ2-1 better fits the DNA end. The CDR3 spans 15 residues. CDR3 region: CASSRGTSGSNEQFF. CDR3 DNA sequence: TGTGCCAGCAGCCGTGGGACTAGCGGGAGCAATGAGCAGTTCTTC.

This rearrangement joins TRBV11-2 to TRBJ2-1, with a weak D call TRBD2 (5 bases). Trimming took 1 base from V and 4 from J, leaving 8 bases between them. From germline, CDR1 is SGHAT and CDR2 FQNNGV. This CDR3 has 14 amino acids. The CDR3 sequence: CASSLVPGYNEQFF. CDR3 DNA: TGTGCCAGCAGCTTAGTCCCGGGATACAATGAGCAGTTCTTC.

This chain joins TRBV11-2 and TRBJ2-1; D is undetermined. The CDR3 totals 14 residues. Per germline, CDR1 SGHAT and CDR2 FQNNGV. Trimming removed 5 bases from V and 2 bases from J, with 10 bases in between. The CDR3 DNA sequence: TGTGCCAGCAGCCCGACAACAGCCTACAATGAGCAGTTCTTC. Translation gives CASSPTTAYNEQFF.

This chain joins TRBV3-1 and TRBJ2-2, with 7 bases lining up with TRBD1. This CDR3 has 16 residues. Unmatched junction bases numbered 5, after V lost 4 bases and J lost 0 bases. The germline gives CDR1 LGHDT, CDR2 YNNKEL (reference sequence). The chain's CDR3 is CASSRGQVANTGELFF. The CDR3 nucleotides read TGTGCCAGCAGCCGAGGACAGGTCGCGAACACCGGGGAGCTGTTTTTT.

The chain uses TRBV20-1 and TRBJ2-3; a weak D match, TRBD2 (6 bases). The V gene's germline CDR1 is DFQATT and CDR2 SNEGSKA (reference sequence). This CDR3 has 18 amino acids. The V end lost 3 bases, the J end lost 2 bases, and 24 bases lay between the germline ends. CDR3 amino acids: CSASSLYGTGIFTDTQYF. In DNA, the CDR3 is TGCAGTGCTAGTTCCTTATACGGGACTGGTATATTCACAGATACGCAGTATTTT.

This clonotype has just a few counts. The chain has TRBV20-1 and TRBJ2-3; D may be TRBD1 or TRBD2 (5 bases each). The CDR3 has 15 residues. V lost 3 bases and J 2 bases, leaving 15 bases between the germline ends. Germline-derived CDR1 and CDR2 are DFQATT and SNEGSKA (reference sequence). The CDR3 DNA is TGCAGTGCTAGCGACGGGACCTCGAACACAGATACGCAGTATTTT. Translated, it gives CSASDGTSNTDTQYF.

There are a few counts of this clonotype. The chain recombines TRBV12-3 or TRBV12-4 with TRBJ2-2, with TRBD1 matching over 7 bases. This CDR3 region has 14 residues. The V segment lost 8 bases and the J segment 5 bases; nucleotides outside the gene matches: 8. For the CDR3, the DNA is TGTGCCAGCGCGACAGGGCGATTAACCGGGGAGCTGTTTTTT. Amino acids: CASATGRLTGELFF.

In this sample, this clonotype turned up a few times. This rearrangement joins TRBV7-9 to TRBJ2-5, with 7 positions matching TRBD2. The V gene's germline CDR1 is SEHNR and CDR2 FQNEAQ (reference sequence). CDR3 size: 15 residues. The trim removed 8 bases at V and 4 bases at J, leaving 13 bases unmatched. As DNA, the CDR3 is TGTGCCAGCGAGAGCGGGGACCTCATTATAGAGACCCAGTACTTC. This codes for CASESGDLIIETQYF.

This clonotype was observed a handful of times. This chain joins TRBV20-1 and TRBJ2-2, with unresolved D. Trimming took off 3 bases at V and 3 bases at J, with 11 bases between the two ends. CDR3 length: 14 amino acids. Germline CDR1 DFQATT, CDR2 SNEGSKA (reference sequence). In nucleotides, the CDR3 is TGCAGTGCTAGGGATCGGATCGACACCGGGGAGCTGTTTTTT. It encodes CSARDRIDTGELFF.

This clonotype showed up just a few times. The genes are TRBV5-1 and TRBJ2-5; tentatively, D is TRBD1 (6 bases). The V gene lost 1 base and the J gene lost 4 bases, with 11 bases spanning the gap. This CDR3 has 14 residues. Germline CDR1 and CDR2: SGHRS and YFSETQ. The CDR3 is CASSLLDSTETQYF. CDR3 DNA sequence: TGCGCCAGCAGCTTGCTGGACAGTACAGAGACCCAGTACTTC.

The chain carries TRBV20-1 and TRBJ2-7; 7 bases are shared with TRBD1. The CDR3 is 12 residues long. CDR1 and CDR2 from the germline V gene are DFQATT and SNEGSKA (reference sequence). The CDR3, as DNA: TGCAGGATGGGCCCGACAGGGTACGAGCAGTACTTC. This codes for CRMGPTGYEQYF.

This clonotype was recorded a few times. The chain employs TRBV27 and TRBJ2-1; 7 nucleotides agree with TRBD1. In germline, CDR1 is MNHEY, CDR2 SMNVEV (reference sequence). The CDR3 consists of 15 residues. The junction had 16 bases not matched to a gene; V was cut back by 10 bases and J by 7 bases. The CDR3 sequence: CATSETGTAWNEQFF. The CDR3 DNA reads as TGTGCCACAAGTGAAACCGGGACAGCTTGGAATGAGCAGTTCTTC.

This clonotype was picked up a small number of times. This chain links TRBV28 with TRBJ1-2; the D gene is possibly TRBD1 (5 bases). Trimming removed 4 bases at V and 8 bases at J, with 20 bases between. The CDR3 loop spans 15 amino acids. Germline CDR1 and CDR2: MDHEN and SYDVKM. CDR3 sequence: CASSSEGTPNRGYTF. CDR3 sequence (DNA): TGTGCCAGCAGTTCCGAGGGGACCCCTAACAGGGGCTACACCTTC.